These 24 T cell receptor beta chains came from one sample sequenced in a study of regulatory T cells in long-lasting Graves disease. The time point here: persistent/refractory GD, antithyroid drugs over 5 years with positive TRAb. Isolated PBMC RNA provided the starting material for the TCR library. The TCR beta library used iRepertoire HTBI primers with Arm-PCR amplification of CDR3. MiXCR, run by TCRdb on the multiplex PCR reads, gives a single entry per CDR3 protein. The table records a few hundred thousand distinct CDR3 sequences, under 25% of them present only once. The material was peripheral blood mononuclear cells (PBMCs), obtained when the disease was refractory, from a patient treated with antithyroid drugs. The receptors were sampled from a female donor with Graves disease.

The V gene is TRBV20-1, the J gene TRBJ1-2; D is unresolved. V dropped 1 base and J dropped 0 bases, with 6 bases sitting between them. The CDR3 length is 13 residues. Germline loops: CDR1 DFQATT, CDR2 SNEGSKA (reference sequence). CDR3 DNA: TGCAGTGCTAGAGCCGGGCCTAACTATGGCTACACCTTC. The encoded protein is CSARAGPNYGYTF.

This clonotype was found many times. The chain joins TRBV7-2 to TRBJ2-2; D gene ambiguous. Germline CDR1 and CDR2: SGHTA and FQGNSA. The CDR3 is 14 residues long. V dropped 1 base and J dropped 4 bases, with 7 bases sitting between them. CDR3 nucleotides: TGTGCCAGCAGCTTAGGGACGGGCACCGGGGAGCTGTTTTTT. Its protein is CASSLGTGTGELFF.

This clonotype appeared many times. As DNA, the CDR3 is TGTGCCTGGAGTGTAGGCGGGCGCCCGTACTTC. Its translation: CAWSVGGRPYF. The rearrangement joins TRBV30 to TRBJ2-4, with TRBD2 as a possible D gene (5 bases). The CDR3 consists of 11 residues. V lost 0 bases and J 15 bases, leaving 12 bases between the germline ends. Germline CDR1 is GTSNPN and CDR2 is SVGIG (reference sequence).

Ten or more counts support this clonotype. The chain is built from TRBV6-1 and TRBJ1-2; 9 bases match TRBD1. This CDR3 contains 15 residues. Germline V gene sequence: CDR1 MNHNS, CDR2 SASEGT. The junction had 9 bases not matched to a gene; V was cut back by 6 bases and J by 4 bases. CDR3 amino acids: CASSPDRGRTYGYTF. CDR3 coding DNA: TGTGCCAGCAGCCCGGACAGGGGACGGACCTATGGCTACACCTTC.

The V and J genes are TRBV6-1 and TRBJ2-7; unclear D gene. Between the trimmed V and J ends, which lost 3 bases and 5 bases, there was a span of 14 bases. This CDR3 has 14 amino acids. Germline V gives CDR1 MNHNS, CDR2 SASEGT. The CDR3 region has the DNA TGTGCCAGCAGTGACGATGGTTCTACCCACGAGCAGTACTTC. Its protein is CASSDDGSTHEQYF.

On this clonotype itself: A single base separates this from a much larger clone, so it may be a read error. The chain has TRBV27 and TRBJ1-1; 7 nucleotides agree with TRBD1. After removal of 6 bases from V and 5 bases from J, the junction contained 9 bases not matched to a gene. Germline assignment: CDR1 MNHEY and CDR2 SMNVEV (reference sequence). The CDR3 spans 14 residues. CDR3 amino acids: CASRAQGGFTEAFF. The CDR3 DNA is TGTGCCAGCAGAGCTCAAGGGGGCTTTACTGAAGCTTTCTTT.

In its sample, this clonotype was seen a few times. In nucleotides, the CDR3 is TGTGCCAGCACTCACCCCCCGGGACAGGGGAGAACCGGGGAGCTGTTTTTT. Residues: CASTHPPGQGRTGELFF. This chain joins TRBV6-2 or TRBV6-3 and TRBJ2-2; TRBD1 agrees at 10 bases. J gave up 5 bases and V 7 bases, and 13 bases lay outside the gene matches. The CDR3 is made up of 17 amino acids. Germline CDR1 MNHEY, CDR2 SVGEGT.

The sample holds many counts of this clonotype. The V gene is TRBV7-2, the J gene TRBJ1-1, with a tentative D call TRBD1 (6 bases). V was pared by 5 bases and J by 4 bases, with 17 bases between. This CDR3 spans 15 amino acids. Looked up from germline, CDR1 is SGHTA and CDR2 is FQGNSA. CDR3 amino acids: CASSLYDGGVTEAFF. CDR3 DNA: TGTGCCAGCAGCCTTTACGACGGGGGCGTCACTGAAGCTTTCTTT.

This clonotype has just one count. CDR3 amino acids: CASSLWKGPYEQYF. The CDR3, as DNA: TGTGCCAGCAGTTTGTGGAAGGGTCCCTACGAGCAGTACTTC. V usage is TRBV27 and J usage is TRBJ2-7; unclear D gene. V was cut by 3 bases and J by 2 bases, with 11 bases left in between. Germline values: CDR1 MNHEY, CDR2 SMNVEV (reference sequence). CDR3 size: 14 residues.

This clonotype has just a few counts. The chain joins TRBV19 to TRBJ2-7; a weak D match, TRBD2 (5 bases). Germline CDR1 LNHDA, CDR2 SQIVND (reference sequence). CDR3 length equals 13 residues. V dropped 2 bases and J dropped 5 bases, with 10 bases sitting between them. CDR3 nucleotide sequence: TGTGCCAGTAGTATACTAGCATGGGACGAGCAGTACTTC. Residues: CASSILAWDEQYF.

The V and J genes are TRBV7-2 and TRBJ2-5; D perhaps matches TRBD2 (6 bases). Trimming took off 5 bases at V and 3 bases at J, with 22 bases between the two ends. Germline V gives CDR1 SGHTA, CDR2 FQGNSA. The CDR3 runs 17 residues. The CDR3 DNA reads as TGTGCCAGCAGCGCCCCGGACTACATAACCGTTAAAGAGACCCAGTACTTC. Its protein is CASSAPDYITVKETQYF.

The chain links TRBV14 to TRBJ1-1; 10 nucleotides align to TRBD1. Trimming at V came to 0 bases and at J to 11 bases, leaving 6 bases not matched to a gene. The CDR3 loop spans 14 amino acids. Looked up from germline, CDR1 is SGHDN and CDR2 is FVKESK. The CDR3 DNA reads TGTGCCAGCAGCCAAGAGACAGGGGGCACGGGGGCTTTCTTT. Protein sequence: CASSQETGGTGAFF.

The table lists this clonotype with many counts. V and J are TRBV6-1 and TRBJ2-7; TRBD2 matches 13 bases. Germline CDR1 is MNHNS and CDR2 is SASEGT. J lost 0 bases, V lost 6 bases, and 5 bases had no gene match. The CDR3 length is 16 residues. The CDR3 reads CASSTSGRALSYEQYF. The CDR3 region has the DNA TGTGCCAGCAGCACTAGCGGGAGGGCCCTCTCCTACGAGCAGTACTTC.

This clonotype was counted ten times or more. The chain couples TRBV28 to TRBJ1-2, with D perhaps matching TRBD1 (5 bases). The germline V gene encodes CDR1 MDHEN and CDR2 SYDVKM. The CDR3 length is 13 residues. V was shortened by 2 bases and J by 7 bases, with 11 bases between the two germline ends. Written as DNA, the CDR3 is TGTGCCAGCAGTTTAAGGGGCACTGGTGGCTACACCTTC. The encoded protein is CASSLRGTGGYTF.

The sample holds many counts of this clonotype. The V gene is TRBV11-2, the J gene TRBJ1-1; no reliable D call. The CDR3 length is 14 residues. Germline V gene data show CDR1 as SGHAT and CDR2 as FQNNGV. Trimming shortened V by 1 base and J by 6 bases, and 12 bases separated the two germline ends. The CDR3 DNA reads as TGTGCCAGCAGCTTAGTACGAGGTCGCGCTGAAGCTTTCTTT. This sequence encodes CASSLVRGRAEAFF.

The V gene is TRBV14, the J gene TRBJ1-2, with a weak D call TRBD1 (6 bases). Germline assignment: CDR1 SGHDN and CDR2 FVKESK. The CDR3 covers 14 residues. V shed 3 bases and J shed 5 bases, with 13 bases lying between them. This CDR3 is CASSHQQGYYGYTF. The DNA of the CDR3 is TGTGCCAGCAGCCATCAACAGGGCTATTATGGCTACACCTTC.

Turning to this clonotype: This CDR3 fails to terminate in the conserved phenylalanine or tryptophan, so it likely reflects a read error. This chain links TRBV19 with TRBJ1-5; no definite D call. Trimming shortened V by 5 bases and J by 2 bases, and 10 bases separated the two germline ends. CDR1 is LNHDA, CDR2 SQIVND, per germline (reference sequence). CDR3 length equals 14 residues. The CDR3 region has the DNA TGTGCCAGTAGTTACGCCCAGGGCAATCAGCCCCAGCATCTT. It translates to CASSYAQGNQPQHL.

This clonotype was found a few times. The rearrangement links TRBV12-3 or TRBV12-4 to TRBJ1-3; D is undetermined. The CDR3 loop spans 16 amino acids. With 3 bases removed from V and 0 bases from J, the gap between germline ends came to 12 bases. The CDR3 loop reads CASSFRGEASGNTIYF. The DNA for the CDR3 is TGTGCCAGCAGTTTTCGTGGGGAGGCCTCTGGAAACACCATATATTTT.

This clonotype has only a few counts. The J gene is TRBJ2-3, the V gene TRBV7-3; D possibly matches TRBD1 or TRBD2 (5 bases each). The CDR3 covers 15 residues. CDR1 and CDR2 from the germline V gene are SGHTA and FQGTGA. Trimming left V 1 base short and J 1 base short, with 9 bases between. The CDR3 sequence is CASSLRGFGTDTQYF. The DNA of the CDR3 is TGTGCCAGCAGCTTAAGGGGGTTCGGCACAGATACGCAGTATTTT. The full variable domain, its missing parts supplied by reference TRBV7-3 and TRBJ2-3, is GAGVSQTPSNKVTEKGKYVELRCDPISGHTALYWYRQSLGQGPEFLIYFQGTGAADDSGLPNDRFFAVRPEGSVSTLKIQRTERGDSAVYLCASSLRGFGTDTQYFGPGTRLTVL.

In this sample, this clonotype turned up a few times. The chain employs TRBV27 and TRBJ2-7; TRBD2 agrees at 7 bases. Trimming cost V 6 bases and J 2 bases; bases outside gene matches: 7. Germline V gene data show CDR1 as MNHEY and CDR2 as SMNVEV (reference sequence). The CDR3 has 14 residues. DNA of the CDR3: TGTGCCAGCAGAAGACTAGCCTCCGCCTACGAGCAGTACTTC. Translated, it gives CASRRLASAYEQYF.

Ten or more counts support this clonotype. The chain is built from TRBV28 and TRBJ2-7, with 7 bases matching TRBD1. The germline V gene has CDR1 MDHEN and CDR2 SYDVKM. The CDR3 is 13 amino acids. Trimming cost V 6 bases and J 2 bases; bases outside gene matches: 4. The CDR3 is CASRQGSPYEQYF. CDR3 nucleotides: TGTGCCAGCAGACAGGGGTCTCCCTACGAGCAGTACTTC.

The chain couples TRBV9 to TRBJ2-2; 7 bases agree with TRBD1. The germline gives CDR1 SGDLS, CDR2 YYNGEE. This CDR3 has 15 residues. The J segment lost 2 bases and the V segment lost 4 bases, leaving 5 bases of the junction unmatched. The CDR3 sequence is CASSWGQSNTGELFF. CDR3 coding DNA: TGTGCCAGCAGCTGGGGACAGAGTAACACCGGGGAGCTGTTTTTT.

V gene TRBV10-3 combines with J gene TRBJ2-5, with 8 positions matching TRBD1. The germline gives CDR1 ENHRY, CDR2 SYGVKD. V was clipped by 4 bases and J by 1 base; unmatched bases: 5. This CDR3 has 15 amino acids. CDR3 in DNA: TGTGCCATCAGTGCCTCAGGGGGCTCCCAAGAGACCCAGTACTTC. Translated: CAISASGGSQETQYF.

V is TRBV20-1 and J is TRBJ1-1; D remains unclear. V was cut by 1 base and J by 2 bases, with 5 bases left in between. From germline, CDR1 is DFQATT and CDR2 SNEGSKA (reference sequence). The CDR3 loop spans 12 amino acids. As DNA, the CDR3 is TGCAGTGCTAGAGGGACCAACACTGAAGCTTTCTTT. Translation: CSARGTNTEAFF.